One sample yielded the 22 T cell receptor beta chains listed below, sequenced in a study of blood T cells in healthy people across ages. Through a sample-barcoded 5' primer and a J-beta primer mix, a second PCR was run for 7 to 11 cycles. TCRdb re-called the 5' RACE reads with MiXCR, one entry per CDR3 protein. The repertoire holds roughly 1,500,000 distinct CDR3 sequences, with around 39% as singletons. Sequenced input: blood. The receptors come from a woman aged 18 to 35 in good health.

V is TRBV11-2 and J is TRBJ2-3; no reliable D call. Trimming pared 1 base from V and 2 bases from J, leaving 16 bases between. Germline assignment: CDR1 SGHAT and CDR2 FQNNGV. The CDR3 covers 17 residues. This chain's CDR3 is CASSLVRADPYTDTQYF. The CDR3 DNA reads TGTGCCAGCAGCTTAGTCCGAGCAGACCCCTACACAGATACGCAGTATTTT.

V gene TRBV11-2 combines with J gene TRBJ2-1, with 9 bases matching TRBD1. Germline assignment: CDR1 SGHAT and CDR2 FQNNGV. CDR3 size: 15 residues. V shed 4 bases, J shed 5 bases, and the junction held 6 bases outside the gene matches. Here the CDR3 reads CASSSGQGSHNEQFF. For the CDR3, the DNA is TGTGCCAGCAGCTCCGGACAGGGGTCTCACAATGAGCAGTTCTTC.

The CDR3 bases are TGTGCCAGCAGGGGGAGTTTCCATGAGCAGTTCTTC. Amino acid sequence: CASRGSFHEQFF. V gene TRBV6-5 combines with J gene TRBJ2-1; D may be TRBD2 (5 bases). V was trimmed by 6 bases and J by 8 bases, leaving 11 bases between them. Germline CDR1 reads MNHEY; CDR2 reads SVGAGI. The CDR3 is 12 amino acids.

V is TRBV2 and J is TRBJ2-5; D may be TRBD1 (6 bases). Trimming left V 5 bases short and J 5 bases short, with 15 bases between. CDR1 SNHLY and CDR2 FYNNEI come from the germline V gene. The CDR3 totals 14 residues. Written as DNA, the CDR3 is TGTGCCAGCAGTACCTCCCAGGGGACGGAGACCCAGTACTTC. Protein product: CASSTSQGTETQYF.

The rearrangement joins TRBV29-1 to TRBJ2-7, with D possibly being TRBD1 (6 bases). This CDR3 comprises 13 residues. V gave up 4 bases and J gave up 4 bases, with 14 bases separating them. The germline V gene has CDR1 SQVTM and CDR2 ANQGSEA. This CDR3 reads CSVGDTRRYEQYF. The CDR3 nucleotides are TGCAGCGTTGGGGACACAAGGAGGTACGAGCAGTACTTC.

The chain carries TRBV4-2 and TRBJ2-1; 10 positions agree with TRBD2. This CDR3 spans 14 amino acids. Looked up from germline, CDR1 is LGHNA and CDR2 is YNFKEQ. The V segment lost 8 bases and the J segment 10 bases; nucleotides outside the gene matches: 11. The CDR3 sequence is CASRRTSGLEEQFF. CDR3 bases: TGTGCCAGCCGGAGGACTAGCGGTTTAGAAGAGCAGTTCTTC.

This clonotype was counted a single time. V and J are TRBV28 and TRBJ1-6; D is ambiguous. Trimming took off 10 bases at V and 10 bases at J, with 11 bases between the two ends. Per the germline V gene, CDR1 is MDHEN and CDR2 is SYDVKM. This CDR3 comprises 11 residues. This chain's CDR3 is CATQQRSPLHF. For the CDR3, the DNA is TGTGCCACTCAACAGAGATCACCCCTCCACTTT.

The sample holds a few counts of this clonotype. CDR3 sequence (DNA): TGTGCCACACAAAAAACTAGCGGAGAGCAGTACTTC. Protein product: CATQKTSGEQYF. J is TRBJ2-5 and V is TRBV10-3; 8 positions match TRBD2. This CDR3 is 12 amino acids long. The V gene's germline CDR1 is ENHRY and CDR2 SYGVKD. Trimming took 10 bases from V and 11 from J; bases not matched to a gene: 12.

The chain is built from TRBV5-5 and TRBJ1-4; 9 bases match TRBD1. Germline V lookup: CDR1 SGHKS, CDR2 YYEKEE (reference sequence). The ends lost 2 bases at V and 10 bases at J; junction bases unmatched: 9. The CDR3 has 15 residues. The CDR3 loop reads CASSFREGQGRKLFF. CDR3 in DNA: TGTGCCAGCAGCTTTCGGGAGGGACAGGGCCGAAAACTGTTTTTT.

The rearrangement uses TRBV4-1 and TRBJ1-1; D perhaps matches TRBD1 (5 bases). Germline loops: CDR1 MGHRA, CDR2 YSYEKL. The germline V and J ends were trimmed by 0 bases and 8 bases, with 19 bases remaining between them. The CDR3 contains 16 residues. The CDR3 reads CASSQEVGAVGWEAFF. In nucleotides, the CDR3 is TGCGCCAGCAGCCAAGAGGTCGGGGCCGTAGGGTGGGAAGCTTTCTTT.

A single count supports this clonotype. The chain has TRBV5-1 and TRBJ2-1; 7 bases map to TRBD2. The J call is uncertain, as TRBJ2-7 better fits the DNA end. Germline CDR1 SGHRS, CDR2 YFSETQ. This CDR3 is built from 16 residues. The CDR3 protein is CASSGSAGSSYNEQYF. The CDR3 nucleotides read TGCGCCAGCAGCGGGTCAGCGGGGAGCTCCTACAATGAGCAGTACTTC.

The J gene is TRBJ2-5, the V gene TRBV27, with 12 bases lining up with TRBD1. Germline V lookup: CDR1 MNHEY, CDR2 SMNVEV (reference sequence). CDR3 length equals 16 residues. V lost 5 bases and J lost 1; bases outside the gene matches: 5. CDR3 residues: CASSMRDRGPQETQYF. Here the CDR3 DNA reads TGTGCCAGCAGTATGAGGGACAGGGGGCCCCAAGAGACCCAGTACTTC.

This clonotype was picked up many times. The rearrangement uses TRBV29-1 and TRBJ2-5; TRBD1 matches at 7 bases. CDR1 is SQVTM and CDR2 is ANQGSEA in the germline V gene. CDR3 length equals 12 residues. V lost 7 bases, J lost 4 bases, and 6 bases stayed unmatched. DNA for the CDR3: TGCAGCGGAAGACAGGGCTTAGAGACCCAGTACTTC. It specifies CSGRQGLETQYF.

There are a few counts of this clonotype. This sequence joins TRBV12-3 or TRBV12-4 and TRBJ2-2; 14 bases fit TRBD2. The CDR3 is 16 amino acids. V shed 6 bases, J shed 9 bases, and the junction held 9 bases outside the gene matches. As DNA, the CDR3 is TGTGCCAGCAGCACGGGACTAGCGGGAGCCAGGCGGGAGCTGTTTTTT. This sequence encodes CASSTGLAGARRELFF.

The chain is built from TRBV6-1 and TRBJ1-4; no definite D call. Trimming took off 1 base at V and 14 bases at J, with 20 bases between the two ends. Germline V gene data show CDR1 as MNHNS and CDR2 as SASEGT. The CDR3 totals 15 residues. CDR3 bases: TGTGCCAGCAGTGAAGAACCCGTGGCGCCTGTCGGGCTGTTTTTT. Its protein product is CASSEEPVAPVGLFF.

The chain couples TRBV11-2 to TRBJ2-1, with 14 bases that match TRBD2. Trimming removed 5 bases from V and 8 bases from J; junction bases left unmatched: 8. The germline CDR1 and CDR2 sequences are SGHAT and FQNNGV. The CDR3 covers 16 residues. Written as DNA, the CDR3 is TGTGCCAGCAGCGGGACTAGCGGGAGCCCCTTCGATGAGCAGTTCTTC. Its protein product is CASSGTSGSPFDEQFF.

In DNA form, the CDR3 reads TGTGCCAGCAGCCGCTACGGGGGGTCTAAATTTGAGCAGTTCTTC. Translating it yields CASSRYGGSKFEQFF. The rearrangement uses TRBV12-3 or TRBV12-4 and TRBJ2-1, with 7 positions matching TRBD2. Trimming took 6 bases from V and 9 from J; bases not matched to a gene: 14. The CDR3 spans 15 residues.

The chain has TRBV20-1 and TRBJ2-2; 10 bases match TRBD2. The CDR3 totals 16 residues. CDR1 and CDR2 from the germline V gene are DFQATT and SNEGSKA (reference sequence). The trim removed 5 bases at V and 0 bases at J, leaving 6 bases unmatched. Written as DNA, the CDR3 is TGCAGTGCTCCCGGACTAGCGGACGCGAACACCGGGGAGCTGTTTTTT. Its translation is CSAPGLADANTGELFF.

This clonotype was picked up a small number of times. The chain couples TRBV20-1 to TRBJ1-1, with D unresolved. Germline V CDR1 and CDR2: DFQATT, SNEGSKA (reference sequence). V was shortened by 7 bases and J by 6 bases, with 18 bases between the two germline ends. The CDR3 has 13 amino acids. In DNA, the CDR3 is TGCAGTGTCCGGGCATCCACTGGAGCTGAAGCTTTCTTT. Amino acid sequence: CSVRASTGAEAFF.

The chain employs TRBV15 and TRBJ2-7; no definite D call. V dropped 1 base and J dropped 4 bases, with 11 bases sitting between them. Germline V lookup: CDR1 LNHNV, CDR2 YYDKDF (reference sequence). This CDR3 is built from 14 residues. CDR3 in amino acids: CATSRGTATYEQYF. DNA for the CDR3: TGTGCCACCAGCAGAGGGACGGCCACATACGAGCAGTACTTC.

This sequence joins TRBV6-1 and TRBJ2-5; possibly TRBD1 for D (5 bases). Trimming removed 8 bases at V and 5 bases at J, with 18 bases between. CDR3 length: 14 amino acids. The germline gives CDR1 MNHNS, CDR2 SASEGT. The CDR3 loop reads CASGLGASVETQYF. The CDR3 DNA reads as TGTGCCAGCGGCCTAGGGGCATCCGTTGAGACCCAGTACTTC.

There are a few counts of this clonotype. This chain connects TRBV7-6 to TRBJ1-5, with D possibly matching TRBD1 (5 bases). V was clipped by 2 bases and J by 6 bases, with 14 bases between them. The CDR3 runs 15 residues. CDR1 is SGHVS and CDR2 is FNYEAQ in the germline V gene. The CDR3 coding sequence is TGTGCCAGCAGCTTACAGGGTGGAGAGGCTCAGCCCCAGCATTTT. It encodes CASSLQGGEAQPQHF.